These 22 T cell receptor beta chains were sequenced from one sample in a study of OX40 agonist ivuxolimab in advanced cancers. Profiled with immunoSEQ multiplex PCR; TCRdb holds only in-frame clones, not every one. The sample comprises about 88,000 clones, 85% to 90% of which are singletons, and about 0.22% rests with the top ten. The sample consisted of CD4+ or CD8+ T cells sorted from blood, taken in a trial of the OX40 agonist ivuxolimab. These receptors originate from an adult with an advanced solid tumor such as melanoma, head and neck, liver or kidney cancer.

This chain links TRBV4-3 with TRBJ2-3; 9 bases agree with TRBD2. CDR1 and CDR2 (germline): LGHNA, YSLEER. J lost 0 bases, V lost 2 bases, and 3 bases had no gene match. The CDR3 is made up of 16 amino acids. CDR3 sequence (DNA): TGCGCCAGCAGCCAAAGACTAGCGGTTAGCACAGATACGCAGTATTTT. It specifies CASSQRLAVSTDTQYF.

The rearrangement links TRBV27 to TRBJ2-2; TRBD2 is a possible D gene (6 bases). The V end was cut by 2 bases, the J end by 2 bases, with 12 bases between. In germline, CDR1 is MNHEY, CDR2 SMNVEV (reference sequence). The CDR3 consists of 16 residues. The CDR3 here is CASSLLGLPNTGELFF. The CDR3 DNA is TGTGCCAGCAGTTTACTCGGACTACCCAACACCGGGGAGCTGTTTTTT.

The chain carries TRBV9 and TRBJ2-7; the D is unclear. The CDR3 runs to 15 residues. V gave up 2 bases and J gave up 0 bases, with 12 bases separating them. In germline, CDR1 is SGDLS, CDR2 YYNGEE. The CDR3 here is CASSVGPYASYEQYF. CDR3 DNA: TGTGCCAGCAGCGTTGGGCCGTATGCCTCCTACGAGCAGTACTTC.

The chain is built from TRBV7-9 and TRBJ1-2; D unresolved. V lost 2 bases to trimming and J lost 5 bases, with 9 bases between them. Germline CDR1 reads SEHNR; CDR2 reads FQNEAQ (reference sequence). There are 13 residues in the CDR3. DNA for the CDR3: TGTGCCAGCAGCTTAATTGTGCGGTATGGCTACACCTTC. The encoded protein is CASSLIVRYGYTF.

The chain uses TRBV25-1 and TRBJ2-7, with TRBD2 matching over 7 bases. Germline V gives CDR1 MGHDK, CDR2 SYGVNS. The junction had 12 bases not matched to a gene; V was cut back by 4 bases and J by 0 bases. This CDR3 is built from 17 residues. The DNA for the CDR3 is TGTGCCAGCAGTGGTAAACTGGGGGGGGGTCTCTCCTACGAGCAGTACTTC. It codes for CASSGKLGGGLSYEQYF.

This clone has a single count. V and J are TRBV6-1 and TRBJ2-1; 7 bases match TRBD2. V was clipped by 6 bases and J by 7 bases; unmatched bases: 12. Germline V lookup: CDR1 MNHNS, CDR2 SASEGT. This CDR3 contains 15 residues. The chain's CDR3 is CASRALGGSQNEQFF. The CDR3 region has the DNA TGTGCCAGCAGGGCCCTCGGGGGGAGTCAAAATGAGCAGTTCTTC.

The V call is TRBV18, the J call TRBJ1-1; a possible D gene is TRBD1 (6 bases). Germline V gene lookup returns CDR1 KGHSH and CDR2 LQKENI. CDR3 length equals 15 residues. The V and J ends lost 4 bases and 1 base respectively, with 13 bases between them. The CDR3: CASSRKTGQNTEAFF. DNA of the CDR3: TGTGCCAGCTCACGTAAGACAGGACAGAACACTGAAGCTTTCTTT.

The chain uses TRBV2 and TRBJ1-6; D remains ambiguous. Deletions cut 4 bases from V and 7 bases from J, with 11 bases between. Germline assignment: CDR1 SNHLY and CDR2 FYNNEI. The CDR3 covers 14 residues. In DNA form, the CDR3 reads TGTGCCAGCAGTGTACAGACAAACAATTCACCCCTCCACTTT. It translates to CASSVQTNNSPLHF.

The V call is TRBV20-1, the J call TRBJ2-1; D is unclear. The CDR3 extends over 11 amino acids. The V gene lost 4 bases and the J gene lost 7 bases, with 8 bases spanning the gap. Per the germline V gene, CDR1 is DFQATT and CDR2 is SNEGSKA (reference sequence). The CDR3 loop reads CSANSYNEQFF. DNA of the CDR3: TGCAGTGCTAACTCTTATAATGAGCAGTTCTTC.

The rearrangement uses TRBV5-6 and TRBJ1-4; TRBD1 might be the D (6 bases). The CDR3 spans 17 residues. V lost 4 bases and J lost 0, with 16 bases in between. CDR1 and CDR2 (germline): SGHDT, YYEEEE. The chain's CDR3 is CASSIFSGAATNEKLFF. CDR3 in DNA: TGTGCCAGCAGCATTTTTTCGGGGGCTGCAACTAATGAAAAACTGTTTTTT.

This clone was counted between two and nine times. The chain uses TRBV2 and TRBJ2-3, with TRBD2 matching 8 bases. The V segment lost 7 bases and the J segment 6 bases; nucleotides outside the gene matches: 9. The CDR3 length is 14 residues. Germline assignment: CDR1 SNHLY and CDR2 FYNNEI. CDR3 coding DNA: TGTGCCAGCATCGTCGGACTAGCAGGCGATACGCAGTATTTT. Protein product: CASIVGLAGDTQYF. Supplemented by reference TRBV2 and TRBJ2-3, the full variable domain reads EPEVTQTPSHQVTQMGQEVILRCVPISNHLYFYWYRQILGQKVEFLVSFYNNEISEKSEIFDDQFSVERPDGSNFTLKIRSTKLEDSAMYFCASIVGLAGDTQYFGPGTRLTVL.

This chain uses TRBV4-1 with TRBJ1-6, with TRBD1 identical over 8 bases. The germline V gene encodes CDR1 MGHRA and CDR2 YSYEKL. V trimming: 4 bases; J trimming: 4 bases; junction bases outside the gene matches: 15. This CDR3 has 19 amino acids. CDR3 coding DNA: TGCGCCAGCAGCCTTGGACAGGGTCTACGTAGAGATTATAATTCACCCCTCCACTTT. Its translation: CASSLGQGLRRDYNSPLHF.

J is TRBJ1-6 and V is TRBV5-1; unclear D gene. V gave up 1 base and J gave up 10 bases, with 9 bases separating them. The CDR3 sequence is 13 residues long. CDR1 SGHRS and CDR2 YFSETQ come from the germline V gene. CDR3: CASSLSTGSPLHF. CDR3 bases: TGCGCCAGCAGCTTGTCTACCGGGTCACCCCTCCACTTT.

This clone was counted only a few times. V is TRBV4-1 and J is TRBJ1-2; weak D call: TRBD1 (6 bases). The CDR3 has 14 amino acids. The V and J ends lost 4 bases and 4 bases respectively, with 13 bases between them. Germline V gene data show CDR1 as MGHRA and CDR2 as YSYEKL. DNA for the CDR3: TGCGCCAGCAGCCCAAGGACAGTAAGCTATGGCTACACCTTC. Translated, it gives CASSPRTVSYGYTF.

The chain links TRBV19 to TRBJ2-7, with 10 positions matching TRBD2. Unmatched junction bases numbered 11, after V lost 2 bases and J lost 1 base. Germline V gives CDR1 LNHDA, CDR2 SQIVND (reference sequence). The CDR3 totals 18 residues. The CDR3 spells CASSIRSFRTSGSYEQYF. The DNA of the CDR3 is TGTGCCAGTAGTATAAGGTCTTTCAGGACTAGCGGTTCCTACGAGCAGTACTTC.

The rearrangement joins TRBV5-1 to TRBJ2-4, with D perhaps matching TRBD2 (5 bases). The germline V and J ends were trimmed by 3 bases and 0 bases, with 10 bases remaining between them. CDR3 length: 15 amino acids. Germline V gene data show CDR1 as SGHRS and CDR2 as YFSETQ. The CDR3 reads CASSSLSGAKNIQYF. The CDR3 DNA sequence: TGCGCCAGCAGCTCCCTGAGCGGAGCCAAAAACATTCAGTACTTC. The full variable domain, its missing parts supplied by reference TRBV5-1 and TRBJ2-4, is KAGVTQTPRYLIKTRGQQVTLSCSPISGHRSVSWYQQTPGQGLQFLFEYFSETQRNKGNFPGRFSGRQFSNSRSEMNVSTLELGDSALYLCASSSLSGAKNIQYFGAGTRLSVL.

The gene calls are TRBV6-6 and TRBJ2-1; 11 nucleotides line up with TRBD2. The V segment lost 6 bases and the J segment 5 bases; nucleotides outside the gene matches: 6. The CDR3 extends over 15 amino acids. Germline V lookup: CDR1 MNHNY, CDR2 SVGAGI (reference sequence). For the CDR3, the DNA is TGTGCCAGCAGGACCGGGACTAGCGGACACAATGAGCAGTTCTTC. Protein: CASRTGTSGHNEQFF.

This clone was observed a few times. The chain couples TRBV7-9 to TRBJ1-1, with D possibly TRBD1 on 5 matching bases. V dropped 1 base and J dropped 6 bases, with 15 bases sitting between them. The CDR3 length is 15 residues. The germline CDR1 and CDR2 sequences are SEHNR and FQNEAQ (reference sequence). CDR3 residues: CASSLEAYKGAEAFF. The CDR3 DNA sequence: TGTGCCAGCAGCTTAGAGGCCTATAAAGGGGCTGAAGCTTTCTTT.

The V gene is TRBV10-3, the J gene TRBJ2-7; 12 nucleotides align to TRBD1. The CDR3 is 13 residues long. Per the germline V gene, CDR1 is ENHRY and CDR2 is SYGVKD. The V gene end was trimmed by 6 bases and the J gene end by 6 bases; junction bases not matched to a gene: 3. Here the CDR3 DNA reads TGTGCCATCAGGGGACAGGGGGCACGCGAGCAGTACTTC. Its translation: CAIRGQGAREQYF.

This clone has just one count. V and J are TRBV6-1 and TRBJ2-1; TRBD2 matches at 8 bases. The CDR3 runs 9 residues. In germline, CDR1 is MNHNS, CDR2 SASEGT. V shed 10 bases and J 10 bases; nucleotides not matched to a gene: 0. The DNA for the CDR3 is TGTGCCATAGCGGGAGAGCAGTTCTTC. This sequence encodes CAIAGEQFF.

J is TRBJ1-2 and V is TRBV14, with a weak D call TRBD1 (5 bases). The CDR3 runs to 13 residues. CDR1 and CDR2 from the germline V gene are SGHDN and FVKESK. V dropped 4 bases and J dropped 8 bases, with 14 bases sitting between them. CDR3 in amino acids: CASSPTGRQGYTF. CDR3 in DNA: TGTGCCAGCAGCCCTACGGGGCGGCAGGGCTACACCTTC. Variable domain in full (rest from reference TRBV14 and TRBJ1-2): EAGVTQFPSHSVIEKGQTVTLRCDPISGHDNLYWYRRVMGKEIKFLLHFVKESKQDESGMPNNRFLAERTGGTYSTLKVQPAELEDSGVYFCASSPTGRQGYTFGSGTRLTVV.

This chain joins TRBV27 and TRBJ1-1, with D possibly being TRBD1 (5 bases). The CDR3 is 12 amino acids. The germline V gene encodes CDR1 MNHEY and CDR2 SMNVEV (reference sequence). Trimming left V 11 bases short and J 0 bases short, with 10 bases between. In DNA form, the CDR3 reads TGTGCCCCGAAGGGGATGAACACTGAAGCTTTCTTT. Its translation: CAPKGMNTEAFF.